This passage covers 14 T cell receptor beta chains from one sample sequenced in a study of blood T cell repertoires in COVID-19. Clones were read by immunoSEQ multiplex PCR, and TCRdb kept only the in-frame ones, dropping some. Altogether roughly 200,000 clones are present, about nine tenths being singletons, with the ten largest covering under 2%. Sequencing input: peripheral blood. The receptors shown here come from a young man with active or convalescent COVID-19.

The chain links TRBV11-2 to TRBJ2-7; 9 bases agree with TRBD2. Germline assignment: CDR1 SGHAT and CDR2 FQNNGV. CDR3 length equals 15 residues. With V trimmed by 2 bases and J by 2 bases, 4 bases remained unmatched. CDR3 in amino acids: CASSLSSGITYEQYF. The CDR3 DNA follows: TGTGCCAGCAGCTTATCTAGCGGGATAACCTACGAGCAGTACTTC.

The V gene is TRBV5-8, the J gene TRBJ2-2, with TRBD1 identical over 8 bases. Trimming removed 5 bases from V and 5 bases from J; junction bases left unmatched: 5. CDR1 and CDR2 from the germline V gene are SGHTS and YDEGEE. This CDR3 spans 14 amino acids. The CDR3 DNA follows: TGTGCCAGCAGACAGGACAGGGCAACCGGGGAGCTGTTTTTT. As protein: CASRQDRATGELFF.

The chain employs TRBV6-2 or TRBV6-3 and TRBJ2-5; TRBD2 is a possible D gene (5 bases). Germline V gives CDR1 MNHEY, CDR2 SVGEGT. This CDR3 spans 15 amino acids. V was shortened by 5 bases and J by 0 bases, with 13 bases between the two germline ends. DNA of the CDR3: TGTGCCAGCAGTAGAGCGGAGGAGTACCAAGAGACCCAGTACTTC. This encodes CASSRAEEYQETQYF.

The chain links TRBV27 to TRBJ1-1; possibly TRBD1 for D (5 bases). V lost 8 bases, J lost 4 bases, and 14 bases lay in between. Looked up from germline, CDR1 is MNHEY and CDR2 is SMNVEV (reference sequence). This CDR3 is built from 13 residues. The CDR3 DNA reads TGTGCCAGCCGCAGGGTTTTCGGCACTGAAGCTTTCTTT. As protein: CASRRVFGTEAFF.

This chain uses TRBV3-1 (or the pseudogene TRBV3-2) with TRBJ2-3; TRBD1 might be the D (6 bases). Germline V CDR1 and CDR2: LGHDT, YNNKEL (reference sequence). The CDR3 length is 15 residues. The V and J ends lost 6 bases and 2 bases respectively, with 15 bases between them. This CDR3 reads CASSQWTENTDTQYF. The CDR3 bases are TGTGCCAGCAGTCAATGGACAGAGAACACAGATACGCAGTATTTT.

The chain is built from TRBV28 and TRBJ1-1; D is uncertain. V was pared by 6 bases and J by 3 bases, with 14 bases between. The CDR3 extends over 14 amino acids. Germline V gives CDR1 MDHEN, CDR2 SYDVKM. This CDR3 reads CASRGKGGDTEAFF. CDR3 DNA: TGTGCCAGCAGGGGCAAAGGCGGGGACACTGAAGCTTTCTTT.

This chain uses TRBV9 with TRBJ1-5; 9 bases fit TRBD1. From germline, CDR1 is SGDLS and CDR2 YYNGEE. Unmatched junction bases numbered 3, after V lost 3 bases and J lost 5 bases. CDR3 size: 14 residues. The CDR3 here is CASSGGQGDQPQHF. As DNA, the CDR3 is TGTGCCAGCAGCGGGGGACAGGGCGATCAGCCCCAGCATTTT.

This chain uses TRBV7-2 with TRBJ1-1; 8 bases align to TRBD1. The CDR3 is 15 residues long. The junction had 8 bases not matched to a gene; V was cut back by 4 bases and J by 4 bases. Looked up from germline, CDR1 is SGHTA and CDR2 is FQGNSA. CDR3 coding DNA: TGTGCCAGCAGCTCGCAGGGGGCATTTACCACTGAAGCTTTCTTT. Its translation: CASSSQGAFTTEAFF.

This clone has only a few counts. The CDR3 protein is CASSEGRGDEKLFF. The CDR3 DNA is TGTGCCAGCAGTGAAGGAAGGGGCGATGAAAAACTGTTTTTT. The rearrangement links TRBV6-1 to TRBJ1-4, with a weak D call TRBD1 (5 bases). The ends were cut back, 1 base at V and 6 bases at J, with 9 bases in the middle. CDR3 size: 14 residues. From germline, CDR1 is MNHNS and CDR2 SASEGT.

As DNA, the CDR3 is TGTGCCTGGAGCGCGAATAATGAAAAACTGTTTTTT. Protein sequence: CAWSANNEKLFF. This chain links TRBV30 with TRBJ1-4; no definite D call. V shed 3 bases and J shed 4 bases, with 6 bases lying between them. From germline, CDR1 is GTSNPN and CDR2 SVGIG (reference sequence). The CDR3 is 12 residues long.

This rearrangement joins TRBV6-6 to TRBJ2-5; TRBD1 matches 9 bases. The V segment lost 7 bases and the J segment 5 bases; nucleotides outside the gene matches: 8. From germline, CDR1 is MNHNY and CDR2 SVGAGI (reference sequence). This CDR3 has 14 residues. The CDR3 sequence: CASTITGGWETQYF. The CDR3 DNA follows: TGTGCCAGCACCATAACAGGGGGCTGGGAGACCCAGTACTTC.

The table lists this clone with a count of one. The chain links TRBV18 to TRBJ1-4; D gene unclear. V was clipped by 1 base and J by 8 bases, with 11 bases between them. The CDR3 runs 14 residues. The germline V gene has CDR1 KGHSH and CDR2 LQKENI. CDR3: CASSPQSLGEKLFF. As DNA, the CDR3 is TGTGCCAGCTCACCACAGTCCCTCGGGGAAAAACTGTTTTTT. Complete variable domain (other parts from reference TRBV18 and TRBJ1-4): NAGVMQNPRHLVRRRGQEARLRCSPMKGHSHVYWYRQLPEEGLKFMVYLQKENIIDESGMPKERFSAEFPKEGPSILRIQQVVRGDSAAYFCASSPQSLGEKLFFGSGTQLSVL.

This clone was seen a few times. The rearrangement uses TRBV4-3 and TRBJ2-7; 11 nucleotides agree with TRBD1. This CDR3 has 16 residues. CDR1 and CDR2 from the germline V gene are LGHNA and YSLEER. The trim removed 0 bases at V and 0 bases at J, leaving 1 base unmatched. CDR3 DNA: TGCGCCAGCAGCCAAGATGGGACAGGGGGCTCCTACGAGCAGTACTTC. This gives the protein CASSQDGTGGSYEQYF.

The rearrangement uses TRBV2 and TRBJ1-2, with D perhaps matching TRBD1 (5 bases). The CDR3 loop spans 12 amino acids. V dropped 7 bases and J dropped 6 bases, with 12 bases sitting between them. Germline CDR1 and CDR2: SNHLY and FYNNEI. In DNA, the CDR3 is TGTGCCAGCATTGGCAGGGAAAATGGCTACACCTTC. Protein product: CASIGRENGYTF.